What follows is one T cell receptor beta chain and its context. The antigen is unknown. This sample was included in a study of post-analysis software for immune sequencing data. Study-wide context: The disease courses covered relapsing-remitting, secondary progressive and progressive-relapsing multiple sclerosis.

TCR beta cDNA libraries had unique molecular identifiers. T cells numbering roughly 1 to 10 million yielded roughly 0.5 million cDNA molecules. TCRdb itself ran the PCR reads through MiXCR, one entry per CDR3 protein. Of a few hundred thousand distinct CDR3 sequences in the sample, over 35% were seen once. Study-wide points: Relative to controls, patients with multiple sclerosis showed significantly lower normalized Chao1 diversity. Strong same-batch co-clustering of samples appeared with F measure clustering.

The TCR comes from a girl aged 10 to 17 with multiple sclerosis. Source material: blood.

CDR3 bases: TGTGCCAGCAGTTTTAGCGGGAGAAGGAATGAGCAGTTCTTC. Protein product: CASSFSGRRNEQFF. The chain uses TRBV27 and TRBJ2-1; 9 nucleotides match TRBD2. The germline V gene has CDR1 MNHEY and CDR2 SMNVEV (reference sequence). The trim removed 3 bases at V and 7 bases at J, leaving 4 bases unmatched. CDR3 length equals 14 residues.